This T cell receptor beta chain was recorded in a study of spatial heterogeneity in lung cancer. General observations from the study: The study found that expanded intratumoral alpha and beta TCR counts tracked tumor mutation counts.

In germline, CDR1 is MNHEY, CDR2 SMNVEV (reference sequence). V shed 3 bases and J 8 bases; nucleotides not matched to a gene: 10. The CDR3 loop spans 16 amino acids. Every TCR cDNA molecule bore a unique molecular identifier. TCRdb reprocessed the 5' RACE reads with MiXCR, giving one entry per CDR3 protein. The sample has under 20,000 distinct CDR3 sequences; 5% to 8% are singletons. This clonotype appeared many times. The target antigen is unknown. This beta chain was picked up by a library intended for alpha chains and is off target, so its count carries little meaning. Documented time point: sample taken at primary tumor resection. Samples were obtained from approximately 72 donors, all untreated early-stage non-small cell lung cancer patients. Researchers sequenced whole RNA taken from tumor, nontumor lung or frozen PBMC without sorting.

Here the sequenced sample was lung tumor tissue, taken at surgery. The sequence was obtained from a male donor with early-stage non-small cell lung cancer. The chain uses TRBV27 and TRBJ1-6; 7 bases are shared with TRBD1. The DNA of the CDR3 is TGTGCCAGCAGTTTGTTGAGAGGGGGCTTGGATTCACCCCTCCACTTT. Amino acid sequence: CASSLLRGGLDSPLHF.